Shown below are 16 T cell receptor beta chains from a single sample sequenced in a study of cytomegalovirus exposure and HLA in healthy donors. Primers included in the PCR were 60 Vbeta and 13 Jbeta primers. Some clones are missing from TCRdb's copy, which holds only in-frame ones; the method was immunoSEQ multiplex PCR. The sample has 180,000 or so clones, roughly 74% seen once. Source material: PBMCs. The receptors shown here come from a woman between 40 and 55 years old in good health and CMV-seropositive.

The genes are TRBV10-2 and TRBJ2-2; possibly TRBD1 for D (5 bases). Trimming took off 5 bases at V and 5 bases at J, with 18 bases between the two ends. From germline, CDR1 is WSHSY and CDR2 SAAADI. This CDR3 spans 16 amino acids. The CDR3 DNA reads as TGCGCCAGCAGTCCGCTGGGCAGGGAAGGGACCGGGGAGCTGTTTTTT. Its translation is CASSPLGREGTGELFF.

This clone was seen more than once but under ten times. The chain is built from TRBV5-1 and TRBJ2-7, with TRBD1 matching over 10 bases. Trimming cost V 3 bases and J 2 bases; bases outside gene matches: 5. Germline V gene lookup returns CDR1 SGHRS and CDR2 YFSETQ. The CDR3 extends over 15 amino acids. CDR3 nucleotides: TGCGCCAGCAGCTCCACCGGGACAGGGGCCTACGAGCAGTACTTC. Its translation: CASSSTGTGAYEQYF.

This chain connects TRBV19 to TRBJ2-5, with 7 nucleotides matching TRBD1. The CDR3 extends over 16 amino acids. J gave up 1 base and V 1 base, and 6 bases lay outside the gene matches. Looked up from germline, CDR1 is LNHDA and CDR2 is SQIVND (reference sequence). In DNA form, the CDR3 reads TGTGCCAGTAGTATAGTGGGGAACAGGGGCCAAGAGACCCAGTACTTC. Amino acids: CASSIVGNRGQETQYF.

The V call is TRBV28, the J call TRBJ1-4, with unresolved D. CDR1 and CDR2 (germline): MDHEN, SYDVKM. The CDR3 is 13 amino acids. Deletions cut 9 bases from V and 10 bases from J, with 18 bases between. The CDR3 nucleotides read TGTGCCAGTATCAAGCCCGGGTCTGGAAAACTGTTTTTT. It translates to CASIKPGSGKLFF.

CDR3 region: CASSPGAGNQPQHF. DNA for the CDR3: TGTGCCAGCAGCCCGGGAGCGGGGAATCAGCCCCAGCATTTT. The V call is TRBV27, the J call TRBJ1-5; D gene uncertain. This CDR3 comprises 14 residues. V lost 6 bases to trimming and J lost 4 bases, with 13 bases between them. Looked up from germline, CDR1 is MNHEY and CDR2 is SMNVEV (reference sequence).

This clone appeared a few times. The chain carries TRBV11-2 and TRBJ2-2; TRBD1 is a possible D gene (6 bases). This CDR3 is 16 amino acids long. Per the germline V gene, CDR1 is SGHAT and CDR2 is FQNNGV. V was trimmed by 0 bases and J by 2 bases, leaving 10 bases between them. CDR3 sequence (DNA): TGTGCCAGCAGCTTAGAGGGCAGGGGCAACACCGGGGAGCTGTTTTTT. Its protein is CASSLEGRGNTGELFF.

CDR3 sequence (DNA): TGTGCCAGCAGTTCCCAGACAGGGGGGAGCACTGAAGCTTTCTTT. Translation gives CASSSQTGGSTEAFF. The J gene is TRBJ1-1, the V gene TRBV6-6; TRBD1 matches at 9 bases. V lost 4 bases, J lost 4 bases, and 7 bases stayed unmatched. The CDR3 has 15 residues. CDR1 MNHNY and CDR2 SVGAGI come from the germline V gene (reference sequence).

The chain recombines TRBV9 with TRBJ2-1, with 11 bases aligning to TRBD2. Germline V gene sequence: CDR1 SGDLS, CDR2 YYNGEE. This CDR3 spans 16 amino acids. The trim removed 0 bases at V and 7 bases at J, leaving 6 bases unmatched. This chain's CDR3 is CASSVAKLAGVNEQFF. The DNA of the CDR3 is TGTGCCAGCAGCGTAGCAAAACTAGCGGGAGTAAATGAGCAGTTCTTC.

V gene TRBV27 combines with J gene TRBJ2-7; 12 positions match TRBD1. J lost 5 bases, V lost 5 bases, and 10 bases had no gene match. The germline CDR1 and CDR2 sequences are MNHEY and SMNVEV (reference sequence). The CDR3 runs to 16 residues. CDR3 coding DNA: TGTGCCAGCAGTACCTACCGGGACAGGGGGCCCCACGAGCAGTACTTC. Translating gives CASSTYRDRGPHEQYF.

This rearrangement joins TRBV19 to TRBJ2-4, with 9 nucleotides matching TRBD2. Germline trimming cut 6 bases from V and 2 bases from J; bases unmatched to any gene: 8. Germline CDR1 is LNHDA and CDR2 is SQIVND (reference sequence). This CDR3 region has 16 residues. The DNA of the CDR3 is TGTGCCAGTAGCGAAGGGGCGGGAGGGCCCAAAAACATTCAGTACTTC. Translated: CASSEGAGGPKNIQYF. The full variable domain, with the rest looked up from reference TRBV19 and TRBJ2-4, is DGGITQSPKYLFRKEGQNVTLSCEQNLNHDAMYWYRQDPGQGLRLIYYSQIVNDFQKGDIAEGYSVSREKKESFPLTVTSAQKNPTAFYLCASSEGAGGPKNIQYFGAGTRLSVL.

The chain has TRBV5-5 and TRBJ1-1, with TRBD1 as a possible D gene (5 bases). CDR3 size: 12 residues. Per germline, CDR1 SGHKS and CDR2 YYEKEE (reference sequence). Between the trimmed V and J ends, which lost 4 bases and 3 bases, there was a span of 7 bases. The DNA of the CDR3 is TGTGCCAGCAGCGTAGGGGACACTGAAGCTTTCTTT. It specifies CASSVGDTEAFF.

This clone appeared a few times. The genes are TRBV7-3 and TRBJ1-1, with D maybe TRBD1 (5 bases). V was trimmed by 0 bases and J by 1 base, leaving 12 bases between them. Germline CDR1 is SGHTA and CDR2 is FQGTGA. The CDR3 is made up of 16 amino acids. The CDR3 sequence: CASSLTGIRGNTEAFF. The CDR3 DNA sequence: TGTGCCAGCAGCTTAACGGGGATAAGGGGGAACACTGAAGCTTTCTTT.

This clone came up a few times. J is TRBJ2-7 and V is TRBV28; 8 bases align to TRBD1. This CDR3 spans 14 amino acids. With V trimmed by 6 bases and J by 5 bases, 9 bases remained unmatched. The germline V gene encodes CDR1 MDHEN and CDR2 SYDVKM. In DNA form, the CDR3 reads TGTGCCAGCAGCGTCGGACAGGGCTTGCACGAGCAGTACTTC. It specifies CASSVGQGLHEQYF.

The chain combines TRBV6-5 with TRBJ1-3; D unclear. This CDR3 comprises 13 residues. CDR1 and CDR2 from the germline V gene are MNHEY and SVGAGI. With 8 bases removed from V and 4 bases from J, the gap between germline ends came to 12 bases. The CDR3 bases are TGTGCCAGCTGGAGGGCGCGAGGAAACACCATATATTTT. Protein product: CASWRARGNTIYF.

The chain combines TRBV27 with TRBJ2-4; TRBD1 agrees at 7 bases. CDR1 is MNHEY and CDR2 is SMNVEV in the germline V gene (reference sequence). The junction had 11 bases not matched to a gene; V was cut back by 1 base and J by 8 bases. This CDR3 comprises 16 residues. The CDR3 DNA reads TGTGCCAGCAGTTTATTGTTGGGACAGAGAGGATACATTCAGTACTTC. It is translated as CASSLLLGQRGYIQYF.

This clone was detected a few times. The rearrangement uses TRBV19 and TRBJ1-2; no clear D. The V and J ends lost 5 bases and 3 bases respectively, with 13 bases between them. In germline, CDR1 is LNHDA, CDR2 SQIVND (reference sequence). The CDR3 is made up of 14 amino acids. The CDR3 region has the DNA TGTGCCAGTAGTCTGACAAAGATGGACTATGGCTACACCTTC. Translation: CASSLTKMDYGYTF.